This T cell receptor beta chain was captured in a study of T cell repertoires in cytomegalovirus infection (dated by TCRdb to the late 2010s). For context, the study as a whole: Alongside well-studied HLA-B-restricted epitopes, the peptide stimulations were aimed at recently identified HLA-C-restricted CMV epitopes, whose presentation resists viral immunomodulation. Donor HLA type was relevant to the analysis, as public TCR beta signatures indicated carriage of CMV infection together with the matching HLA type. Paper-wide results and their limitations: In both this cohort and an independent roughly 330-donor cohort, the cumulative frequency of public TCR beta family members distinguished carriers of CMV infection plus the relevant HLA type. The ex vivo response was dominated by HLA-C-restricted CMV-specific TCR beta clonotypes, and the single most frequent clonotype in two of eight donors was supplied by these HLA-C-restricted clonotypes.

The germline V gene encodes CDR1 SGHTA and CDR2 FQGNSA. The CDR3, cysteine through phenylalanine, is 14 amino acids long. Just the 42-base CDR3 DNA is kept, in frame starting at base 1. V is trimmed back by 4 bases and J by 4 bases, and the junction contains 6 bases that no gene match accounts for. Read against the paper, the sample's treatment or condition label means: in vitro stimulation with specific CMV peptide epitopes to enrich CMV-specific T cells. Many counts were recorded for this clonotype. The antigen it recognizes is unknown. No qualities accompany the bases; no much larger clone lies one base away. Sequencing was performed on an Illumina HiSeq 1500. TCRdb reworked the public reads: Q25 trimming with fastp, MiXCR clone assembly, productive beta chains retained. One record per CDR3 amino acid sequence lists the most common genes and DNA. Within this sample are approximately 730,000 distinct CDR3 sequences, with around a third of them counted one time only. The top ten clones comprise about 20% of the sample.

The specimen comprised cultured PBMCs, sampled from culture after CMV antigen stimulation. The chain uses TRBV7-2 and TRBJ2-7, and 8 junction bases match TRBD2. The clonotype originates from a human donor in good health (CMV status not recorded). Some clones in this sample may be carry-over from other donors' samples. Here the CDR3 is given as CASSSSGGAYEQYF. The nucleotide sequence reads TGTGCCAGCAGCTCTTCCGGGGGGGCTTACGAGCAGTACTTC. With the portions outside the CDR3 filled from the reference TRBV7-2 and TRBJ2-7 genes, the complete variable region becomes GAGVSQSPSNKVTEKGKDVELRCDPISGHTALYWYRQSLGQGLEFLIYFQGNSAPDKSGLPSDRFSAERTGGSVSTLTIQRTQQEDSAVYLCASSSSGGAYEQYFGPGTRLTVT.